This T cell receptor (beta chain) was captured by sequencing in a study of response to subunit inactivated influenza vaccine. Study outcomes and limitations: Every seasonal influenza vaccination brings in few new T cells, the authors suggested.

TCRdb passed the RT-PCR reads through MiXCR, listing each CDR3 protein once. The table lists under 200,000 distinct CDR3 sequences, roughly 10% of them singletons. With regard to this clonotype: The antigen remains undetermined.

From germline, CDR1 is MNHEY and CDR2 SMNVEV (reference sequence). The ends were cut back, 5 bases at V and 2 bases at J, with 16 bases in the middle. The CDR3 covers 15 residues. The genes are TRBV27 and TRBJ2-7, with D maybe TRBD1 (6 bases). This TCR came from a man between 50 and 70 years old who received an inactivated influenza vaccine. The sequences come from CD8+ T cells sorted from PBMCs, collected less than 25 months after vaccination. CDR3 loop: CASSLDPDSTYEQYF. The DNA for the CDR3 is TGTGCCAGCAGTCTGGACCCGGACAGCACCTACGAGCAGTACTTC.